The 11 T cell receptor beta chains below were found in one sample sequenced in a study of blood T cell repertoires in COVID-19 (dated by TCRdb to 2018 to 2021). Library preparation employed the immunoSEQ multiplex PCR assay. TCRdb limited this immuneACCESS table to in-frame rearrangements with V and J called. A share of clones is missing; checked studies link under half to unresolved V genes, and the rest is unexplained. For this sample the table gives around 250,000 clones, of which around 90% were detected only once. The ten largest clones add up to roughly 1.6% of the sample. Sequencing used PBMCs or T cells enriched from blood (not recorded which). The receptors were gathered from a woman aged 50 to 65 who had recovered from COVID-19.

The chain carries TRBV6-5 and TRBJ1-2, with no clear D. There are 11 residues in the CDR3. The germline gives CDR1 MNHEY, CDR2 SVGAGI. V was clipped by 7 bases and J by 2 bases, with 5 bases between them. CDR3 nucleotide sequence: TGTGCCAGCAAACAGAACTATGGCTACACCTTC. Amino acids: CASKQNYGYTF.

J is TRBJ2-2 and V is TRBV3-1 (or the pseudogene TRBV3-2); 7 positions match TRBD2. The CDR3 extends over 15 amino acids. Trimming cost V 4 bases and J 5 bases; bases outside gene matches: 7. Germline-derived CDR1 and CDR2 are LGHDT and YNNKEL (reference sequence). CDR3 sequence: CASSPLAGETGELFF. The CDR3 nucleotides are TGTGCCAGCAGCCCCCTGGCGGGAGAGACCGGGGAGCTGTTTTTT.

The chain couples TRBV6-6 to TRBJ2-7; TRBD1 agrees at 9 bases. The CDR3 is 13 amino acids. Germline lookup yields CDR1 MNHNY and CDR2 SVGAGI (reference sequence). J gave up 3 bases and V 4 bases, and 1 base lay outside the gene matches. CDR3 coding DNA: TGTGCCAGCAGTTGGGGACAGGGCTACGAGCAGTACTTC. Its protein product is CASSWGQGYEQYF.

The CDR3 DNA is TGTGCCAGCAGTTGGACAGGGGCGACCGGGGGGCAGTACTTC. It codes for CASSWTGATGGQYF. The chain uses TRBV28 and TRBJ2-7, with 9 positions matching TRBD1. The CDR3 is 14 residues long. Germline V gene data show CDR1 as MDHEN and CDR2 as SYDVKM. J gave up 9 bases and V 4 bases, and 10 bases lay outside the gene matches.

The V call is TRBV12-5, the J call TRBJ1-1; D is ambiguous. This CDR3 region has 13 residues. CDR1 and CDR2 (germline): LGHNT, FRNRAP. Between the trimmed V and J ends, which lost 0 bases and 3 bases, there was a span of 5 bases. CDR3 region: CASGLVPDTEAFF. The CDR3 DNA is TGTGCTAGTGGTTTGGTACCAGACACTGAAGCTTTCTTT. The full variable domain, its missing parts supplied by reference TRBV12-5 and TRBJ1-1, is DARVTQTPRHKVTEMGQEVTMRCQPILGHNTVFWYRQTMMQGLELLAYFRNRAPLDDSGMPKDRFSAEMPDATLATLKIQPSEPRDSAVYFCASGLVPDTEAFFGQGTRLTVV.

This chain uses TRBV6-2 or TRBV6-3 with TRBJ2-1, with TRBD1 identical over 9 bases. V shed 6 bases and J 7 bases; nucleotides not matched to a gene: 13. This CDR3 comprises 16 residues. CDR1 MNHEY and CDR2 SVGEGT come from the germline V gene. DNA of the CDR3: TGTGCCAGCAGCCCCCTGGGGGACAGGGATGGGAATGAGCAGTTCTTC. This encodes CASSPLGDRDGNEQFF.

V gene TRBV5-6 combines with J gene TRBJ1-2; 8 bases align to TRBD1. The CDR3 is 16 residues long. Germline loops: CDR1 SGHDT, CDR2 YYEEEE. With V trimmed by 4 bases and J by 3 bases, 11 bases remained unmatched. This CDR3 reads CASSRGQGGFYYGYTF. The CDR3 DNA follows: TGTGCCAGCAGCCGAGGACAGGGTGGATTCTACTATGGCTACACCTTC.

The CDR3 coding sequence is TGTGCCAGCAGTTCCCCAGAAGCGGGGGGAGAGCTTCAGCCCCAGCATTTT. This codes for CASSSPEAGGELQPQHF. This chain links TRBV28 with TRBJ1-5; a possible D gene is TRBD1 (5 bases). Germline lookup yields CDR1 MDHEN and CDR2 SYDVKM. Trimming took off 4 bases at V and 6 bases at J, with 22 bases between the two ends. This CDR3 has 17 amino acids.

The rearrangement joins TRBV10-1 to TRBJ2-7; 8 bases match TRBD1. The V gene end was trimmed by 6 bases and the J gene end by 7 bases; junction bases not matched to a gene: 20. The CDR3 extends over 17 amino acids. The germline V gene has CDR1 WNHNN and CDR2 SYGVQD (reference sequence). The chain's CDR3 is CASRPGGSPSRFMEQYF. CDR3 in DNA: TGCGCCAGCAGACCAGGGGGCTCCCCGTCTCGTTTTATGGAGCAGTACTTC.

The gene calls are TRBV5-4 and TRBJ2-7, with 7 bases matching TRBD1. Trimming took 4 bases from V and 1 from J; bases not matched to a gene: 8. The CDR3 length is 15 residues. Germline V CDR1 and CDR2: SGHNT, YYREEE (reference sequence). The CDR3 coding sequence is TGTGCCAGCAGCCCGGGACAGTTAATGTCCTACGAGCAGTACTTC. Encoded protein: CASSPGQLMSYEQYF.

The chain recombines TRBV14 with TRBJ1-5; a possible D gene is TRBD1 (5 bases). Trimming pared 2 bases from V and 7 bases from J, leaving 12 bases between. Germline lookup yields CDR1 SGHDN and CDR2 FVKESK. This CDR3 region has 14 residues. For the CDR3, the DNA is TGTGCCAGCAGCCAATCAGGGAATAACCAGCCCCAGCATTTT. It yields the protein CASSQSGNNQPQHF.